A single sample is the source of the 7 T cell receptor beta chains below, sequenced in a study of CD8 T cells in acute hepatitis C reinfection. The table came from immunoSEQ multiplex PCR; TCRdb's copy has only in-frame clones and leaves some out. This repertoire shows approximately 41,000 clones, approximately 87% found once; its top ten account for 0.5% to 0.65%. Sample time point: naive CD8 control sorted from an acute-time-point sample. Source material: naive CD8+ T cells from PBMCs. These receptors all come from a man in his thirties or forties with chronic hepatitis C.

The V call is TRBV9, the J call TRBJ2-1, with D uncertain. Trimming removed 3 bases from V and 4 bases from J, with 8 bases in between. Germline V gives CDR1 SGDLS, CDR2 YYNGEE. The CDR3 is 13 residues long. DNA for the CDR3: TGTGCCAGCAGCGCAAACTGGTACAATGAGCAGTTCTTC. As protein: CASSANWYNEQFF.

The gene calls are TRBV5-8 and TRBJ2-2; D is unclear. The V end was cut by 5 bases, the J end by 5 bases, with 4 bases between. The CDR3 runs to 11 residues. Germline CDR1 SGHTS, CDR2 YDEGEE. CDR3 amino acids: CASRSTGELFF. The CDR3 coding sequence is TGTGCCAGCAGATCGACCGGGGAGCTGTTTTTT.

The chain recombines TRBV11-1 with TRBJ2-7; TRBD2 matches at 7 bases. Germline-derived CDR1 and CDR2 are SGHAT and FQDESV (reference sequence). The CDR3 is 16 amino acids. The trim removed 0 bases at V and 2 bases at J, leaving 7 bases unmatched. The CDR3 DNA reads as TGTGCCAGCAGCTTAGCGCGGGGGACCAACCCCTACGAGCAGTACTTC. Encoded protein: CASSLARGTNPYEQYF. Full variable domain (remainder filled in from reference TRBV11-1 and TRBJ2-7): EAEVAQSPRYKITEKSQAVAFWCDPISGHATLYWYRQILGQGPELLVQFQDESVVDDSQLPKDRFSAERLKGVDSTLKIQPAELGDSAMYLCASSLARGTNPYEQYFGPGTRLTVT.

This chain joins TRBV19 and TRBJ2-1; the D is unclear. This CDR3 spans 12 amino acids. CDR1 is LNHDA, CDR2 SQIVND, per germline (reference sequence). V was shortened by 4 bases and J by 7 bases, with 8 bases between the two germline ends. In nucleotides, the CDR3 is TGTGCCAGTAGTACCCTAATGAATGAGCAGTTCTTC. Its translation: CASSTLMNEQFF.

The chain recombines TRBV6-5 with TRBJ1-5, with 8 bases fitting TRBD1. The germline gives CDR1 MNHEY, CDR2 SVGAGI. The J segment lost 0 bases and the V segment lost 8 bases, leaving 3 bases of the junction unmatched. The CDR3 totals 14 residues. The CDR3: CASRTGNSNQPQHF. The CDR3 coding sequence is TGTGCCAGCCGGACAGGGAATAGCAATCAGCCCCAGCATTTT.

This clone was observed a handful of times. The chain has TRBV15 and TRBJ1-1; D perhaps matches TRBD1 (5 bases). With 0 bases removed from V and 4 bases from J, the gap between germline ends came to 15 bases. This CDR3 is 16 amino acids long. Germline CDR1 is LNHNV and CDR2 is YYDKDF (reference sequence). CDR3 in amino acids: CATSRDEWGRGTEAFF. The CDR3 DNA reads TGTGCCACCAGCAGAGATGAGTGGGGCCGTGGCACTGAAGCTTTCTTT. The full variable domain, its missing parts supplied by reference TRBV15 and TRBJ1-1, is DAMVIQNPRYQVTQFGKPVTLSCSQTLNHNVMYWYQQKSSQAPKLLFHYYDKDFNNEADTPDNFQSRRPNTSFCFLDIRSPGLGDTAMYLCATSRDEWGRGTEAFFGQGTRLTVV.

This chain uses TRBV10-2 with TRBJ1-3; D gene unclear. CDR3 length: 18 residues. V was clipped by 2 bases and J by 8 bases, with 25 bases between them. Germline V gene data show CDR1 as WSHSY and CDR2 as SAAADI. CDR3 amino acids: CASSELLRIISSSDTIYF. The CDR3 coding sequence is TGCGCCAGCAGTGAGCTCTTGAGGATTATCTCTTCGTCGGACACCATATATTTT.